This record concerns one T cell receptor (beta chain) sequence. Its antigen is currently unknown. Four PCR rounds used nested alpha and beta constant region primers plus the SP2 primer. TCRdb analysed the 5' RACE reads with MiXCR anew, one entry per CDR3 protein. The sample has tens of thousands of distinct CDR3 sequences; 8% to 9% are singletons. The V and J ends lost 4 bases and 2 bases, in that order; junction bases with no gene match: 1. In germline, CDR1 is WNHNN, CDR2 SYGVQD (reference sequence). The CDR3 has 14 amino acids. This record belongs to a study of naive and memory T cell subsets. Study observations and caveats: TCR transcript changes with activation or differentiation may affect this RNA method.

The library had UMIs added by 3' ligation of an oligonucleotide to TCR cDNA. This TCR was recovered from a female donor in good health. The V gene is TRBV10-1, the J gene TRBJ2-7, with 11 bases that match TRBD1. The CDR3 DNA sequence: TGCGCCAGCAGTGGGGACAGGGGGACCTACGAGCAGTACTTC. It encodes CASSGDRGTYEQYF.